This T cell receptor (beta chain) was captured by sequencing in a study of vaccination and CD4 T cells after COVID-19. Study at large: Overlapping spike peptides served as the stimulus for the cells. These peptides came from SARS-CoV-2 and from the common cold coronaviruses HCoV-NL63, HCoV-OC43 and HCoV-229E.

An Oncomine TCR Beta short-read assay was used to sequence the DNA from cultured CD4+ T cells. TCRdb analysed the PCR reads with MiXCR anew, one entry per CDR3 protein. Counted here are 9,000 to 10,000 distinct CDR3 sequences, 30% to 40% occurring once; the ten biggest clones make up 9.5% to 15%. V was clipped by 5 bases and J by 3 bases; unmatched bases: 15. CDR1 is GTSNPN, CDR2 SVGIG, per germline (reference sequence). CDR3 length equals 16 residues. Remarks on this clonotype: Antigen specificity is unknown.

Documented treatment: roughly nine-day PBMC culture with coronavirus spike peptide pools or control peptides (ViraFEST assay). Pre-COVID-19 pandemic sampling (2011-2018) yielded the unexposed donor's CD4+ T cells. Wells contained roughly 2 million PBMCs each, and these were cultured with roughly 9.9 IU/ml IL-2 and about 10 ug/ml peptide pools. The chain uses TRBV30 and TRBJ1-2, with 7 bases aligning to TRBD1. Sequenced material: CD4+ T cells from blood, cultured in vitro. The receptor was derived from a human donor in good health. The CDR3: CAWAPRQGWHDYGYTF. CDR3 nucleotides: TGTGCCTGGGCCCCTAGACAGGGTTGGCACGACTATGGCTACACCTTC.